A single T cell receptor beta chain is shown here with its context. Its antigen target is currently unknown. No quality values exist for individual bases; no much larger clone is one base distant. The CDR3 regions of human TCRbeta chains were analyzed by immunosequencing. The original pipeline was this. Repertoire TCRs were checked for matches against a reference library of SARS-CoV-2-specific TCRs that had been generated using the MIRA antigen-specificity platform. Breadth was defined as the fraction of unique TCRs that were SARS-CoV-2-associated, and depth was defined as the fraction of total T cells that were SARS-CoV-2-associated. Each spike-specific TCR was assigned to its reactive spike region and to a CD4 or CD8 class using the MIRA data. Log10-transformed breadth and depth values were compared by one-way ANOVA with Sidak's multiple comparisons tests. TCRdb obtained this table from immuneACCESS and retained in-frame rearrangements with V and J assigned. These tables miss some clones; where compared with another copy, unresolved V genes account for less than half of the shortfall, and the remainder is unexplained. The V and J calls and the clone size are those of that table, but D and trimming were determined from the DNA. Here the sample has about 160,000 clones; over 80% occur a single time. The ten largest clones capture about 4% of the sample.

The data are from a study of T cell responses to AZD1222 COVID-19 vaccine (dated by TCRdb to the early 2020s). Background for the entire study: A total of about 230 trial participants underwent TCR sequencing, of whom around 200 received two doses of AZD1222 and approximately 25 received two doses of the MenACWY control vaccine. Enrollment into the trials was organized by age into subgroups of 18-55, 56-69 and 70-plus years, and those subgroups contained approximately 160, 26 and 62 TCR-sequenced participants, respectively. General study outcomes and caveats: After two AZD1222 doses, both the breadth and the depth of spike-specific TCRs were significantly higher than at day 0 and than in MenACWY recipients. Vaccine-associated CD4 TCRs spanned the whole spike protein, with dominant responses in regions 160-218 and 743-854. Epitopes outside the regions mutated in the B.1.351 and B.1.1.7 variants were reportedly recognized by nearly half of the unique spike-specific TCRs. The 56-69-year group was small, and its depth increase did not reach significance, likely because of low power. Participants were mostly white British and included more females than males, and it was suggested by the authors that clonal diversity may have been underestimated. No day 14 peak-response samples were available, so repertoires were characterized only after the peak T cell response. Conclusions about previously exposed vaccinees were limited because only six or seven AZD1222 recipients were SARS-CoV-2 seropositive at baseline.

Including cysteine and phenylalanine, the CDR3 has 15 amino acids. This entry keeps only the CDR3 DNA: 45 bases, framed from base 1. For CDR1 and CDR2, the germline V gene lists SNHLY and FYNNEI. Here V drops 8 bases and J drops 5 bases, and the junction holds 8 bases not matched to any gene. This specimen's time point label, interpreted: about 28 days (+/-7) after the second vaccine dose. AZD1222 recipients given second doses at about 4 weeks or at about 12 weeks were pooled, since spike-specific TCR depth and breadth were not found to differ between the two schedules. Vaccinee samples came from UK trials COV001 and COV002, including a single-blind randomized controlled phase 2/3 trial of AZD1222 (ChAdOx1 nCoV-19) in healthy adults. Trial participant PBMC samples were collected at day 0 and day 28 after the second dose for TCRbeta chain sequencing.

The sequence derives from an adult who received the AZD1222 COVID-19 vaccine. This receptor chain uses TRBV2 and TRBJ2-1; TRBD2 aligns with 11 central bases. The specimen comprised peripheral blood, sampled 28 days after the second AZD1222 dose. The CDR3 in this case is CASSLAGGLNNEQFF. The DNA sequence is as follows: TGTGCCAGCTCCTTAGCGGGGGGGCTGAACAATGAGCAGTTCTTC.